This is a list of T cell receptor beta chains from one sample in a study of blood T cell repertoires in COVID-19. Sequencing was performed with immunoSEQ multiplex PCR; in TCRdb, only in-frame clones are kept and a portion is missing. The table lists under 70,000 clones, less than 75% of them singletons. The sequencing input was peripheral blood. The receptors come from a woman aged 70 to 79 with acute or convalescent COVID-19. Each CDR3 is given with its conserved first and last residue. A D gene is named only where the DNA matches it firmly. Rows give clone size only sometimes, using once, few, many, or a class for an expanded clone.

d_call	v_call	clone_size	cdr3_length	j_call	cdr3_nt	cdr3_aa
-	TRBV7-9	-	14	TRBJ1-6	TGTGCCAGCAGCTCAAACAGGTGGGATTCACCCCTCCACTTT	CASSSNRWDSPLHF
-	TRBV5-1	-	14	TRBJ1-2	TGCGCCAGCAGCCCGTCCGGGGGGGACTATGGCTACACCTTC	CASSPSGGDYGYTF
TRBD2	TRBV4-2	few	18	TRBJ2-1	TGTGCCAGCAGCCGGTCTTATGGGGGGGGTACGACTGGTTATGAGCAGTTCTTC	CASSRSYGGGTTGYEQFF
-	TRBV19	-	15	TRBJ2-7	TGTGCCAGTAGTATAGCTGCCGGAGGATCCTACGAGCAGTACTTC	CASSIAAGGSYEQYF
-	TRBV19	-	15	TRBJ1-1	TGTGCCAGTCGTGCTGATCGGGTGGAGGGAACTGAAGCTTTCTTT	CASRADRVEGTEAFF
-	TRBV19	-	15	TRBJ1-3	TGTGCCAGTAGTATGCTAACCAACTCTGGAAACACCATATATTTT	CASSMLTNSGNTIYF
-	TRBV12-3/TRBV12-4	once	11	TRBJ2-7	TGTGCCAGCAGTTTTCTAAAGGAGCAGTACTTC	CASSFLKEQYF
-	TRBV30	-	12	TRBJ1-5	TGTGCCTGGAGTATCCACAATCAGCCCCAGCATTTT	CAWSIHNQPQHF
-	TRBV7-9	-	12	TRBJ2-1	TGTGCCAGCAGCTTTATCCCGGGTGAGCAGTTCTTC	CASSFIPGEQFF
TRBD2	TRBV7-9	-	15	TRBJ2-3	TGTGCCAGCAGACTCGGACTAGCGGGGACAGATACGCAGTATTTT	CASRLGLAGTDTQYF
TRBD1	TRBV5-5	-	18	TRBJ1-6	TGTGCCAGCAGTGGGGACAGGGGCGGGTCACAGCTTAATTCACCCCTCCACTTT	CASSGDRGGSQLNSPLHF
TRBD2	TRBV2	-	15	TRBJ2-2	TGTGCCAGCCGGCCGGCGGGGGGGCAACACGGGGAGCTGTTTTTT	CASRPAGGQHGELFF
-	TRBV4-1	few	15	TRBJ1-1	TGCGCCAGCAGCCCGGGGGTGGGAGTAGCCCCTGAAGCTTTCTTT	CASSPGVGVAPEAFF
-	TRBV7-8	-	16	TRBJ1-3	TGTGCCAGCAGCTTTGGCGAGACAGCATCTGGAAACACCATATATTTT	CASSFGETASGNTIYF